This T cell receptor beta chain was captured in a study of T cell responses to AZD1222 COVID-19 vaccine. The table came from immunoSEQ multiplex PCR; TCRdb's copy has only in-frame clones and leaves some out. The table includes 250,000 to 300,000 clones, 90% to 95% detected once. The sequence derives from an adult who received the AZD1222 COVID-19 vaccine. The sequencing here drew on peripheral blood, taken 28 days after the second AZD1222 dose.

CDR3 in amino acids: CASSESSVRSDTQYF. The CDR3, as DNA: TGTGCCAGCAGCGAGTCTAGCGTTCGGTCGGATACGCAGTATTTT. The rearrangement links TRBV7-2 to TRBJ2-3; D possibly corresponds to TRBD2 (6 bases). Trimming cost V 5 bases and J 6 bases, with 18 bases left between them. The CDR3 consists of 15 residues. Germline CDR1 and CDR2: SGHTA and FQGNSA. Looking up the rest from reference TRBV7-2 and TRBJ2-3 gives the full variable domain: GAGVSQSPSNKVTEKGKDVELRCDPISGHTALYWYRQSLGQGLEFLIYFQGNSAPDKSGLPSDRFSAERTGGSVSTLTIQRTQQEDSAVYLCASSESSVRSDTQYFGPGTRLTVL.